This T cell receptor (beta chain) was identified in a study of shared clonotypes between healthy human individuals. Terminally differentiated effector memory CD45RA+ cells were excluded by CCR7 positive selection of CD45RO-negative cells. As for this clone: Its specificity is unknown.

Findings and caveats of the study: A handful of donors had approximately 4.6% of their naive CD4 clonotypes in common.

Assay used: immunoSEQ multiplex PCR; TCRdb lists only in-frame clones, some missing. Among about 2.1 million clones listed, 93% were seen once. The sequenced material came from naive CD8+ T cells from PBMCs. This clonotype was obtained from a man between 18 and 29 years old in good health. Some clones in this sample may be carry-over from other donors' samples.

The CDR3 nucleotides are TGTGCCAGCTCTATAGGGGGGATCTCTGGAAACACCATATATTTT. It codes for CASSIGGISGNTIYF. The chain combines TRBV9 with TRBJ1-3; D is perhaps TRBD1 (6 bases). Germline CDR1 SGDLS, CDR2 YYNGEE. V was clipped by 7 bases and J by 0 bases, with 14 bases between them. The CDR3 consists of 15 residues.